The 11 T cell receptor beta chains in this list originate from one sample, sequenced in a study of blood T cells in healthy people across ages. Through a sample-barcoded 5' primer and a J-beta primer mix, a second PCR was run for roughly 6 to 12 cycles. Using its own MiXCR run on the 5' RACE reads, TCRdb lists one record per CDR3 protein. Of about 1.4 million distinct CDR3 sequences listed, 59% were seen once; the top ten hold over 5.5%. The sample was blood. These receptor sequences come from a man aged 18 to 30 in good health.

In this sample, this clonotype turned up a few times. This chain links TRBV11-1 with TRBJ2-6, with D perhaps matching TRBD1 (5 bases). There are 20 residues in the CDR3. The germline gives CDR1 SGHAT, CDR2 FQDESV (reference sequence). V lost 5 bases and J lost 0, with 23 bases in between. The CDR3 DNA reads as TGTGCCAGCAGCCTTACAGGTCTCAGGTCTCGAACCTCTGGGGCCAACGTCCTGACTTTC. Translating gives CASSLTGLRSRTSGANVLTF. Full variable domain (rest looked up from reference TRBV11-1 and TRBJ2-6): EAEVAQSPRYKITEKSQAVAFWCDPISGHATLYWYRQILGQGPELLVQFQDESVVDDSQLPKDRFSAERLKGVDSTLKIQPAELGDSAMYLCASSLTGLRSRTSGANVLTFGAGSRLTVL.

This clonotype was seen a single time. The genes are TRBV7-9 and TRBJ1-6; D is ambiguous. This CDR3 has 15 amino acids. Germline V gene sequence: CDR1 SEHNR, CDR2 FQNEAQ (reference sequence). Trimming removed 3 bases from V and 4 bases from J, with 10 bases in between. DNA of the CDR3: TGTGCCAGCAGCTTGGACGGATGGTATAATTCACCCCTCCACTTT. Protein product: CASSLDGWYNSPLHF.

J is TRBJ2-6 and V is TRBV25-1; D is ambiguous. The CDR3 is 12 amino acids. Trimming cost V 8 bases and J 3 bases, with 5 bases left between them. Germline loops: CDR1 MGHDK, CDR2 SYGVNS. In DNA form, the CDR3 reads TGTGCCAGCGATGTTGGGGCCAACGTCCTGACTTTC. Translating it yields CASDVGANVLTF.

This clonotype was seen once. The CDR3 here is CSALGDNQPQHF. The CDR3 coding sequence is TGCAGTGCTCTCGGTGACAATCAGCCCCAGCATTTT. The rearrangement links TRBV20-1 to TRBJ1-5, with D uncertain. Trimming left V 5 bases short and J 3 bases short, with 8 bases between. This CDR3 comprises 12 residues. Germline CDR1 is DFQATT and CDR2 is SNEGSKA (reference sequence).

This rearrangement joins TRBV3-1 to TRBJ1-5; TRBD1 might be the D (5 bases). V lost 0 bases and J lost 5, with 11 bases in between. The CDR3 contains 15 residues. Germline V gene data show CDR1 as LGHDT and CDR2 as YNNKEL (reference sequence). The CDR3 region has the DNA TGTGCCAGCAGCCAAGATTTAGACAGATATCAGCCCCAGCATTTT. Translation: CASSQDLDRYQPQHF.

A single count supports this clonotype. The V and J genes are TRBV7-9 and TRBJ2-3, with D tentatively TRBD1 (6 bases). The V gene's germline CDR1 is SEHNR and CDR2 FQNEAQ (reference sequence). The length of the CDR3 is 13 residues. Trimming pared 6 bases from V and 3 bases from J, leaving 10 bases between. CDR3 sequence reads: CASRVTGTDTQYF. CDR3 coding DNA: TGTGCCAGCAGAGTCACAGGGACAGATACGCAGTATTTT.

CDR3 in DNA: TGCGCCAGCAGCCAAGGCATACTAGCGGGACTTTACGAGCAGTACTTC. It specifies CASSQGILAGLYEQYF. The chain joins TRBV4-1 to TRBJ2-4, with 10 nucleotides matching TRBD2. The J call may be mistaken, given a closer DNA end match to TRBJ2-7. Per the germline V gene, CDR1 is MGHRA and CDR2 is YSYEKL. The CDR3 covers 16 residues.

The chain links TRBV21-1 to TRBJ2-5; the table assigns TRBD1, which was not confirmed against the DNA. TRBV21-1 is termed a pseudogene. CDR3 length: 15 amino acids. The CDR3: CASRSDSRWEETQYF. The DNA for the CDR3 is TGTGCCAGCAGGAGCGACAGCCGGTGGGAAGAGACCCAGTACTTC.

The CDR3 bases are TGCAGTGCTGCCCCCCGGACTAGCGGGAGCTCCTACGAGCAGTACTTC. This codes for CSAAPRTSGSSYEQYF. The chain is built from TRBV20-1 and TRBJ2-7; 13 positions match TRBD2. The germline gives CDR1 DFQATT, CDR2 SNEGSKA (reference sequence). The CDR3 has 16 amino acids. V lost 5 bases, J lost 0 bases, and 7 bases stayed unmatched.

The chain uses TRBV10-3 and TRBJ1-1; possible D gene TRBD1, 6 bases. V gave up 10 bases and J gave up 3 bases, with 15 bases separating them. Germline values: CDR1 ENHRY, CDR2 SYGVKD. CDR3 length: 13 residues. The CDR3 spells CATYREVHTEAFF. CDR3 DNA: TGTGCCACGTACAGGGAGGTGCACACTGAAGCTTTCTTT.

This clonotype was counted a few times. The rearrangement links TRBV12-3 or TRBV12-4 to TRBJ2-1; TRBD2 is a possible D gene (6 bases). V lost 7 bases to trimming and J lost 9 bases, with 10 bases between them. The CDR3 contains 11 residues. The CDR3 nucleotides read TGTGCCAGCACCAAAGCGGGTGAGCAGTTCTTC. Its protein product is CASTKAGEQFF.